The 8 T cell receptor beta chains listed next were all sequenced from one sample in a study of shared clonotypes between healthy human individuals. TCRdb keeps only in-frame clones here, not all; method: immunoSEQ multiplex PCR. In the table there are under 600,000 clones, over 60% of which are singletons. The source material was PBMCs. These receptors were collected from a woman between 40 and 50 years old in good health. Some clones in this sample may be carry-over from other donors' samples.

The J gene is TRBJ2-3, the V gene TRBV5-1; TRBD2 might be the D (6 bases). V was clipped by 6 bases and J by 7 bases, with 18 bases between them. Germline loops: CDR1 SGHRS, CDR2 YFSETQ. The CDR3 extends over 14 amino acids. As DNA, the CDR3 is TGCGCCAGCATCGCTACACGGGACTCTCATACGCAGTATTTT. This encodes CASIATRDSHTQYF. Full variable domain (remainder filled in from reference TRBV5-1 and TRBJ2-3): KAGVTQTPRYLIKTRGQQVTLSCSPISGHRSVSWYQQTPGQGLQFLFEYFSETQRNKGNFPGRFSGRQFSNSRSEMNVSTLELGDSALYLCASIATRDSHTQYFGPGTRLTVL.

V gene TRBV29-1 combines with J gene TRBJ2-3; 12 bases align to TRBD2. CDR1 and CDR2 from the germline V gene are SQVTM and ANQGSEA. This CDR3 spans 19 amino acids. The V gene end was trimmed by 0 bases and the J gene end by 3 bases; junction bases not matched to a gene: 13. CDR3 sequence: CSVEDVWASGRAGTDTQYF. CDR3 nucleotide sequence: TGCAGCGTTGAAGATGTCTGGGCTAGCGGGAGGGCCGGGACAGATACGCAGTATTTT.

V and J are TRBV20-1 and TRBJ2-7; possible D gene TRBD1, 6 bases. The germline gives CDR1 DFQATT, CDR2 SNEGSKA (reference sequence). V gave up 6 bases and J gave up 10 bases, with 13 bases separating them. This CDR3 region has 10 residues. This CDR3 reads CSAPIGGQYF. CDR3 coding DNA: TGCAGTGCCCCGATAGGGGGACAGTACTTC.

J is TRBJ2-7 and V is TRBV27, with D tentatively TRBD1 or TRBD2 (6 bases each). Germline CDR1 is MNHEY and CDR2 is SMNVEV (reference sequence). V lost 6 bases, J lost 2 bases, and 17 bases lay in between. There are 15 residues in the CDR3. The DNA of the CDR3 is TGTGCCAGCAGCACCCGAAGGGGGGATGCCTACGAGCAGTACTTC. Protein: CASSTRRGDAYEQYF.

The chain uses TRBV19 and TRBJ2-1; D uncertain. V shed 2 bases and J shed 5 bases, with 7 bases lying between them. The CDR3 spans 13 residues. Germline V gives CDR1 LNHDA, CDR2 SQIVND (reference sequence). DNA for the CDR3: TGTGCCAGTAGTATACCGGAAAACAATGAGCAGTTCTTC. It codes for CASSIPENNEQFF. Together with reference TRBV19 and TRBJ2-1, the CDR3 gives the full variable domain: DGGITQSPKYLFRKEGQNVTLSCEQNLNHDAMYWYRQDPGQGLRLIYYSQIVNDFQKGDIAEGYSVSREKKESFPLTVTSAQKNPTAFYLCASSIPENNEQFFGPGTRLTVL.

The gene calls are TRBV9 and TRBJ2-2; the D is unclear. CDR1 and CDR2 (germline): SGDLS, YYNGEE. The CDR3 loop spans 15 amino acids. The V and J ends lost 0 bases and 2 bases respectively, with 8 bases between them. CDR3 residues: CASSVVSVNTGELFF. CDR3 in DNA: TGTGCCAGCAGCGTAGTGTCAGTTAACACCGGGGAGCTGTTTTTT.

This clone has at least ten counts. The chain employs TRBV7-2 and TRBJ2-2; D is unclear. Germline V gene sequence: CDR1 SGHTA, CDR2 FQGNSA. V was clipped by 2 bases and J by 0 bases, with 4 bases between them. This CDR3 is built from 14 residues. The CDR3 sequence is CASSLNSNTGELFF. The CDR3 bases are TGTGCCAGCAGCTTAAACTCGAACACCGGGGAGCTGTTTTTT.

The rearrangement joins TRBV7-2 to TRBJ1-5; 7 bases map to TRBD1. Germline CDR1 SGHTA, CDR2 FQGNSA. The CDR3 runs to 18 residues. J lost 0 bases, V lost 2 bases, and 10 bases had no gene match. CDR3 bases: TGTGCCAGCAGCTTAACGGGGACAGTTTATTATAGCAATCAGCCCCAGCATTTT. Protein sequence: CASSLTGTVYYSNQPQHF.